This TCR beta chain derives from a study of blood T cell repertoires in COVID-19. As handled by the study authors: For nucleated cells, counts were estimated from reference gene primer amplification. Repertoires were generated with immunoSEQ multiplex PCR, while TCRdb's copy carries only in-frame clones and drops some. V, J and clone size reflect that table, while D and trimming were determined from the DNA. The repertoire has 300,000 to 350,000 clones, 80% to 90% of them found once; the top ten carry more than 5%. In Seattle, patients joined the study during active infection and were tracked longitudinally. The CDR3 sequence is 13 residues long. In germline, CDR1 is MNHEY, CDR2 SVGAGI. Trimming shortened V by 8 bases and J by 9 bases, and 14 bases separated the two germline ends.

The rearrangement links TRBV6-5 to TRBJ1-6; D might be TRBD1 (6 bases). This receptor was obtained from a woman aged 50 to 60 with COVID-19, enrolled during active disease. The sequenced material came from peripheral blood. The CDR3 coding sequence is TGTGCCAGCCAGGGGCCAGGGTCTTCACCCCTCCACTTT. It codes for CASQGPGSSPLHF.